This TCR beta chain came from a study of CD8+CD57+ T cells in acquired aplastic anemia. Study-wide context: The mean DNA yield obtained from sorted CD4+ and CD8+ cells came to roughly 3.4 ug. Study outcomes and limitations: Between the patient and control groups, CD8+ Simpson's diversity did not differ significantly. Patients had twenty-nine CD8+ CDR3 sequences in common with controls (the shared set).

Selection for sequencing was limited to patients who had shown CD8+CD57+ cell expansion by flow cytometry. Patients, without exception, had severe acquired aplastic anemia. Concerning this clonotype itself: Its antigen is not known.

Genomic DNA provided the template from which TCR beta VDJ and CDR3 profiles were obtained. MiXCR was run by TCRdb on the reads, yielding one entry per CDR3 protein. This table has about 160,000 distinct CDR3 sequences, 40% to 50% appearing once. The receptor was isolated from a human donor with aplastic anemia. Sample: sorted CD4+, CD8+, or CD8+CD57+ T cells (not recorded which) from PBMCs.

CDR3 protein: CASSQVLGLAVDYEQYF. The CDR3 nucleotides are TGCGCCAGCAGCCAAGTCCTTGGGCTAGCGGTGGACTACGAGCAGTACTTC. The chain combines TRBV4-1 with TRBJ2-7; TRBD2 agrees at 7 bases. CDR3 length equals 17 residues. The germline V gene has CDR1 MGHRA and CDR2 YSYEKL. V gave up 1 base and J gave up 3 bases; unmatched junction bases: 12.